This TCR beta chain was observed in a study of blood T cell repertoires in COVID-19. Study-wide context: Sites across the United States, Italy and Spain contributed samples from acute and convalescent COVID-19. The cDNA or gDNA used as material had been derived from T cells, B-cell-depleted T cells, or PBMCs.

The V end lost 5 bases, the J end lost 5 bases, and 4 bases lay between the germline ends. This CDR3 is built from 11 residues. Germline CDR1 SGHNT, CDR2 YENEEA. Profiled with immunoSEQ multiplex PCR; TCRdb holds only in-frame clones, not every one. The sample lists 70,000 or so clones, 65% to 85% occurring once. The source is a man in his sixties with COVID-19, enrolled during active disease. The chain uses TRBV11-3 and TRBJ2-1; D is ambiguous. Sequencing input: peripheral blood. The CDR3 bases are TGTGCCAGCAGCCCAGACAATGAGCAGTTCTTC. This encodes CASSPDNEQFF.